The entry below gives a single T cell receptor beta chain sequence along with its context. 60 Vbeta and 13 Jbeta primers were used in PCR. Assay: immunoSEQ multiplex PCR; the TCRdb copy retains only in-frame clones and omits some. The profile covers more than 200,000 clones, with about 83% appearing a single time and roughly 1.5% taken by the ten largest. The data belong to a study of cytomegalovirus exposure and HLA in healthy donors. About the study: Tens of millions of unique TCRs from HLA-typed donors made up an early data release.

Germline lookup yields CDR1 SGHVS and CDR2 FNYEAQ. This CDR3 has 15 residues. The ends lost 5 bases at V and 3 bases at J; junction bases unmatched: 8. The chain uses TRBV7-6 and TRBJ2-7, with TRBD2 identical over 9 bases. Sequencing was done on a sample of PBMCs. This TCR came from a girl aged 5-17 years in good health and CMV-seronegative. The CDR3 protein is CASSPSGEELYEQYF. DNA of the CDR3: TGTGCCAGCAGCCCTAGCGGGGAAGAACTCTACGAGCAGTACTTC.